A selection of T cell receptor beta chains follows, all from one sample in a study of cytomegalovirus exposure and HLA in healthy donors. The protocol was immunoSEQ multiplex PCR, while the TCRdb copy is restricted to in-frame clones and leaves out a portion. The sample holds 130,000 to 150,000 clones; around 80% are singletons and the top ten take 3.5% to 5.5%. Sequencing input: PBMCs. The receptor set was obtained from a woman in her thirties or forties in good health and CMV-seropositive. CDR3s include the opening cysteine and the closing phenylalanine or tryptophan. D genes are given only for firm matches.

CASTLLASGGGELFF | TGTGCCAGCACCCTACTGGCTAGCGGGGGCGGGGAGCTGTTTTTT | TRBV9 | TRBD2 | TRBJ2-2
CASSSSGGWDSTEAFF | TGTGCCAGCAGCTCATCGGGAGGGTGGGATTCCACTGAAGCTTTCTTT | TRBV7-2 | - | TRBJ1-1
CAISGLAASGGRNEQFF | TGTGCCATATCGGGACTAGCGGCCTCCGGGGGAAGGAATGAGCAGTTCTTC | TRBV10-3 | TRBD2 | TRBJ2-1
CASSTVPMSTEAFF | TGTGCCAGTAGTACGGTCCCGATGAGCACTGAAGCTTTCTTT | TRBV19 | - | TRBJ1-1
CASSPWGDYGYTF | TGTGCCAGCAGCCCTTGGGGGGACTATGGCTACACCTTC | TRBV5-4 | - | TRBJ1-2
CASSPRTGGYEQYF | TGTGCCAGCAGCCCTCGGACCGGGGGCTACGAGCAGTACTTC | TRBV9 | - | TRBJ2-7
CASSLRGRDSYEQYF | TGTGCCAGCAGTCTAAGGGGCAGGGATTCCTACGAGCAGTACTTC | TRBV7-8 | - | TRBJ2-7
CASSSYRGDTEAFF | TGTGCCAGCAGCTCCTACAGGGGGGACACTGAAGCTTTCTTT | TRBV7-9 | TRBD1 | TRBJ1-1
CASSLGWDRAAFF | TGTGCCAGCAGTTTAGGGTGGGACAGGGCTGCTTTCTTT | TRBV28 | TRBD1 | TRBJ1-1
CASSDTRGNQPQHF | TGTGCCAGCAGTGATACAAGAGGAAATCAGCCCCAGCATTTT | TRBV25-1 | - | TRBJ1-5
CASSLRPGNRARAGEQYF | TGTGCCAGCAGCTTACGCCCTGGCAACAGGGCCCGGGCGGGCGAGCAGTACTTC | TRBV7-2 | - | TRBJ2-7
CASSLTQVHTDTQYF | TGCGCCAGCAGCTTGACCCAGGTCCACACAGATACGCAGTATTTT | TRBV5-1 | - | TRBJ2-3
CASSLAGTVSYNEQFF | TGTGCCAGCTCACTTGCCGGGACAGTCTCCTACAATGAGCAGTTCTTC | TRBV18 | TRBD1 | TRBJ2-1
CASRDTGLVVYVQFF | TGCGCCAGCAGGGACACCGGTCTAGTCGTGTACGTGCAGTTCTTC | TRBV23-1 | - | TRBJ2-1
CASNRLAGGSEQFF | TGTGCCAGCAACCGACTAGCGGGAGGCTCGGAGCAGTTCTTC | TRBV28 | TRBD2 | TRBJ2-1
CASSRGPGHRKFF | TGTGCCAGCAGCAGAGGGCCGGGACACCGAAAGTTCTTC | TRBV21-1 | - | TRBJ2-1
CASRGDRGGEQFF | TGTGCCAGCAGAGGGGACAGGGGAGGCGAGCAGTTCTTC | TRBV9 | TRBD1 | TRBJ2-1
CASSFGETGGPYEQYF | TGTGCCAGCAGTTTTGGTGAGACAGGGGGACCCTACGAGCAGTACTTC | TRBV27 | TRBD1 | TRBJ2-7
CASSIGLATGAYEQYF | TGTGCCAGCAGTATCGGCCTTGCGACAGGGGCTTACGAGCAGTACTTC | TRBV6-6 | TRBD1 | TRBJ2-7